These 4 T cell receptor beta chains originate from one sample sequenced in a study of human T cells and chemical hapten exposure. Time point of the sample: patch test 1, 2 weeks after DPC sensitization. Treatment meaning: therapeutic diphenylcyclopropenone sensitization with weekly scalp DPC. TCRdb passed the RACE reads through MiXCR, listing each CDR3 protein once. The data contain approximately 74,000 distinct CDR3 sequences, 32% of them singletons. Here the sequenced sample was whole blood, taken in connection with sensitization to the hapten diphenylcyclopropenone (DPC). These receptors were taken from a man aged 40-55 years with alopecia areata. Some clones in this sample may be carry-over from other donors' samples.

The CDR3 sequence: CASLTLDPNAHYEQYF. The CDR3 nucleotides read TGTGCCAGCCTGACTCTGGACCCAAACGCCCACTACGAGCAGTACTTC. The V and J genes are TRBV6-2 or TRBV6-3 and TRBJ2-7; D unclear. CDR1 MNHEY and CDR2 SVGEGT come from the germline V gene. The V and J ends lost 8 bases and 3 bases respectively, with 23 bases between them. There are 16 residues in the CDR3.

This clonotype was seen a few times. J is TRBJ2-2 and V is TRBV3-1, with D maybe TRBD1 (6 bases). Looked up from germline, CDR1 is LGHDT and CDR2 is YNNKEL (reference sequence). The CDR3 is 16 residues long. Trimming stripped 4 bases from V and 1 base from J, with 13 bases between. The CDR3, as DNA: TGTGCCAGCAGCCCATTTCCACAGGGGAACACCGGGGAGCTGTTTTTT. This codes for CASSPFPQGNTGELFF.

The chain combines TRBV7-8 with TRBJ1-4, with TRBD1 as a possible D gene (5 bases). Trimming took off 4 bases at V and 6 bases at J, with 15 bases between the two ends. The CDR3 is 15 residues long. CDR1 and CDR2 (germline): SGHVS, FQNEAQ. CDR3 coding DNA: TGTGCCAGCAGCTATATAGGGGAAGACCATGAAAAACTGTTTTTT. It codes for CASSYIGEDHEKLFF.

Relative to its sample, this clonotype is medium-sized. This sequence joins TRBV6-6 and TRBJ2-1; 9 bases agree with TRBD2. The V and J ends lost 5 bases and 6 bases, in that order; junction bases with no gene match: 5. This CDR3 region has 14 residues. Germline CDR1 is MNHNY and CDR2 is SVGAGI (reference sequence). CDR3 sequence (DNA): TGTGCCAGCAGTCTGGGACTAGCACCCAATGAGCAGTTCTTC. Translation: CASSLGLAPNEQFF.